The 22 T cell receptor beta chains below come from one sample, sequenced in a study of cytomegalovirus exposure and HLA in healthy donors. The primer mix had 60 Vbeta and 13 Jbeta primers. The assay was immunoSEQ multiplex PCR, and TCRdb's table has in-frame clones only and misses some. The sample includes 100,000 to 150,000 clones, less than 85% of them seen just once. Sequenced material: PBMCs. The receptors derive from a man aged 18-30 years in good health and CMV-seropositive.

The rearrangement links TRBV18 to TRBJ2-3, with 14 bases that match TRBD2. There are 16 residues in the CDR3. Per germline, CDR1 KGHSH and CDR2 LQKENI. Trimming took 6 bases from V and 2 from J; bases not matched to a gene: 4. CDR3 sequence reads: CASSRTSGGSTDTQYF. DNA of the CDR3: TGTGCCAGCTCCCGGACTAGCGGGGGGTCCACAGATACGCAGTATTTT.

This chain connects TRBV27 to TRBJ2-7; the D is unclear. This CDR3 is 12 amino acids long. V was pared by 6 bases and J by 3 bases, with 9 bases between. In germline, CDR1 is MNHEY, CDR2 SMNVEV (reference sequence). CDR3: CASRKSNYEQYF. CDR3 DNA: TGTGCCAGCAGGAAGAGTAACTACGAGCAGTACTTC.

The V and J genes are TRBV9 and TRBJ1-5; D gene uncertain. Per the germline V gene, CDR1 is SGDLS and CDR2 is YYNGEE. With 0 bases removed from V and 3 bases from J, the gap between germline ends came to 10 bases. This CDR3 comprises 15 residues. In nucleotides, the CDR3 is TGTGCCAGCAGCGTAGATTTGTCCTACAATCAGCCCCAGCATTTT. It translates to CASSVDLSYNQPQHF.

This clone was seen many times. The chain carries TRBV6-5 and TRBJ2-2; perhaps TRBD1 as D (6 bases). CDR1 is MNHEY and CDR2 is SVGAGI in the germline V gene. The V end lost 7 bases, the J end lost 3 bases, and 12 bases lay between the germline ends. CDR3 length: 14 residues. DNA of the CDR3: TGTGCCAGCAACCCGGGACAATACACCGGGGAGCTGTTTTTT. Amino acids: CASNPGQYTGELFF.

V and J are TRBV6-1 and TRBJ1-2, with TRBD1 as a possible D gene (5 bases). Looked up from germline, CDR1 is MNHNS and CDR2 is SASEGT. The V end lost 4 bases, the J end lost 4 bases, and 19 bases lay between the germline ends. CDR3 length: 16 residues. The CDR3 DNA reads TGTGCCAGCAGTGGGGGCAGTTGGGGCCTTGGCTATGGCTACACCTTC. This encodes CASSGGSWGLGYGYTF.

With regard to this clone: Other DNA sequences within the sample encode an identical CDR3. The rearrangement uses TRBV27 and TRBJ2-5; tentatively, D is TRBD2 (6 bases). CDR1 MNHEY and CDR2 SMNVEV come from the germline V gene (reference sequence). This CDR3 has 13 residues. Trimming stripped 3 bases from V and 5 bases from J, with 10 bases between. The CDR3 bases are TGTGCCAGCAGTTTGCGGGGCGGGGAGACCCAGTACTTC. Amino acid sequence: CASSLRGGETQYF.

The J gene is TRBJ2-3, the V gene TRBV29-1; a possible D gene is TRBD1 (6 bases). V was trimmed by 4 bases and J by 2 bases, leaving 10 bases between them. The CDR3 is made up of 13 amino acids. Germline CDR1 and CDR2: SQVTM and ANQGSEA. The CDR3 region is CSVAGQYTDTQYF. DNA for the CDR3: TGCAGCGTTGCGGGACAATACACAGATACGCAGTATTTT.

The chain uses TRBV7-8 and TRBJ1-2, with D maybe TRBD1 (6 bases). V lost 1 base, J lost 4 bases, and 10 bases lay in between. Germline CDR1 is SGHVS and CDR2 is FQNEAQ. The CDR3 covers 14 residues. The CDR3 spells CASSLDQGSYGYTF. The CDR3 DNA follows: TGTGCCAGCAGCTTAGACCAGGGGAGCTATGGCTACACCTTC.

This sequence joins TRBV28 and TRBJ1-1; 7 bases match TRBD1. The CDR3 contains 15 residues. V lost 3 bases and J lost 4; bases outside the gene matches: 8. From germline, CDR1 is MDHEN and CDR2 SYDVKM. This CDR3 reads CASSLGDRRFTEAFF. Here the CDR3 DNA reads TGTGCCAGCAGTTTGGGGGACAGAAGATTCACTGAAGCTTTCTTT. Using reference TRBV28 and TRBJ1-1 for the parts outside the CDR3, the full variable domain is DVKVTQSSRYLVKRTGEKVFLECVQDMDHENMFWYRQDPGLGLRLIYFSYDVKMKEKGDIPEGYSVSREKKERFSLILESASTNQTSMYLCASSLGDRRFTEAFFGQGTRLTVV.

This sequence joins TRBV7-6 and TRBJ2-2; 7 nucleotides align to TRBD2. J gave up 1 base and V 1 base, and 3 bases lay outside the gene matches. Germline V gene data show CDR1 as SGHVS and CDR2 as FNYEAQ. The CDR3 runs to 16 residues. CDR3 protein: CASSLEASGNTGELFF. The CDR3 DNA reads TGTGCCAGCAGCTTAGAGGCTAGCGGGAACACCGGGGAGCTGTTTTTT.

This clone appeared a few times. The chain has TRBV4-1 and TRBJ1-6; the D gene is possibly TRBD1 (5 bases). This CDR3 is 17 amino acids long. Germline CDR1 reads MGHRA; CDR2 reads YSYEKL. Deletions cut 3 bases from V and 2 bases from J, with 14 bases between. This chain's CDR3 is CASSQHQDSAYNSPLHF. The CDR3 region has the DNA TGCGCCAGCAGCCAGCACCAAGACAGCGCCTATAATTCACCCCTCCACTTT.

The chain joins TRBV6-6 to TRBJ2-3; tentatively, D is TRBD1 (6 bases). With 6 bases removed from V and 5 bases from J, the gap between germline ends came to 15 bases. This CDR3 contains 14 residues. From germline, CDR1 is MNHNY and CDR2 SVGAGI (reference sequence). CDR3 bases: TGTGCCAGCAGCCCATTTGGGGGCTTAGATACGCAGTATTTT. It codes for CASSPFGGLDTQYF.

The V and J genes are TRBV9 and TRBJ1-3; 8 bases fit TRBD1. The V gene end was trimmed by 3 bases and the J gene end by 0 bases; junction bases not matched to a gene: 11. The germline CDR1 and CDR2 sequences are SGDLS and YYNGEE. The CDR3 runs 18 residues. This CDR3 is CASSAGRLGQGSGNTIYF. The CDR3 region has the DNA TGTGCCAGCAGCGCGGGTCGTCTTGGACAGGGCTCTGGAAACACCATATATTTT.

As regards this clone: Other nucleotide sequences in the sample specify the same CDR3. The chain employs TRBV10-3 and TRBJ2-2; D is perhaps TRBD2 (6 bases). Germline V lookup: CDR1 ENHRY, CDR2 SYGVKD. V gave up 3 bases and J gave up 0 bases, with 14 bases separating them. CDR3 length equals 17 residues. The CDR3 sequence: CAISEWRAGTNTGELFF. In nucleotides, the CDR3 is TGTGCCATCAGTGAATGGCGTGCGGGAACGAACACCGGGGAGCTGTTTTTT.

The chain couples TRBV19 to TRBJ1-6; D is unresolved. With 3 bases removed from V and 10 bases from J, the gap between germline ends came to 10 bases. CDR3 length equals 13 residues. Germline-derived CDR1 and CDR2 are LNHDA and SQIVND (reference sequence). The CDR3 reads CASSIGEGSPLHF. The CDR3 DNA sequence: TGTGCCAGTAGTATTGGGGAGGGATCACCCCTCCACTTT.

This clone was recorded a few times. The chain employs TRBV6-5 and TRBJ2-1; TRBD2 matches at 13 bases. Germline-derived CDR1 and CDR2 are MNHEY and SVGAGI. CDR3 size: 15 residues. After removal of 0 bases from V and 10 bases from J, the junction contained 3 bases not matched to a gene. The CDR3 DNA reads as TGTGCCAGCAGTTACTCAGGACTAGCGGGGGACGAGCAGTTCTTC. Amino acid sequence: CASSYSGLAGDEQFF.

This clone turned up a few times. The CDR3 DNA sequence: TGTGCCAGCAGTTTATTGGCGGGGCAAAACAATGAGCAGTTCTTC. Translation gives CASSLLAGQNNEQFF. V is TRBV27 and J is TRBJ2-1; D might be TRBD2 (6 bases). Trimming left V 1 base short and J 5 bases short, with 12 bases between. The CDR3 spans 15 residues. CDR1 and CDR2 from the germline V gene are MNHEY and SMNVEV (reference sequence).

The V gene is TRBV7-9, the J gene TRBJ1-2; D gene ambiguous. V was pared by 4 bases and J by 5 bases, with 14 bases between. Germline CDR1 is SEHNR and CDR2 is FQNEAQ (reference sequence). The CDR3 runs 14 residues. CDR3 region: CASSSPLELYGYTF. The CDR3, as DNA: TGTGCCAGCAGCTCCCCCCTTGAGCTTTATGGCTACACCTTC. Using reference TRBV7-9 and TRBJ1-2 for the parts outside the CDR3, the full variable domain is DTGVSQNPRHKITKRGQNVTFRCDPISEHNRLYWYRQTLGQGPEFLTYFQNEAQLEKSRLLSDRFSAERPKGSFSTLEIQRTEQGDSAMYLCASSSPLELYGYTFGSGTRLTVV.

The V call is TRBV20-1, the J call TRBJ1-6; D ambiguous. Trimming cost V 2 bases and J 13 bases, with 6 bases left between them. The CDR3 consists of 10 residues. Germline V lookup: CDR1 DFQATT, CDR2 SNEGSKA (reference sequence). CDR3 sequence: CSARFYPLHF. The CDR3, as DNA: TGCAGTGCTAGATTCTATCCCCTCCACTTT.

The chain combines TRBV25-1 with TRBJ2-1; D perhaps matches TRBD1 (5 bases). CDR1 MGHDK and CDR2 SYGVNS come from the germline V gene. Trimming took off 4 bases at V and 0 bases at J, with 13 bases between the two ends. The CDR3 is 16 residues long. The CDR3 spells CASSGAGLSSYNEQFF. The CDR3 DNA reads TGTGCCAGCAGTGGGGCAGGGCTCAGCTCCTACAATGAGCAGTTCTTC.

The rearrangement links TRBV7-9 to TRBJ1-6; 10 bases agree with TRBD1. CDR3 length: 17 residues. The trim removed 4 bases at V and 6 bases at J, leaving 9 bases unmatched. Germline CDR1 is SEHNR and CDR2 is FQNEAQ (reference sequence). The DNA of the CDR3 is TGTGCCAGCAGCTCAAGGGGACAGGGGTTCTCTAATTCACCCCTCCACTTT. Its translation is CASSSRGQGFSNSPLHF.

CDR3 DNA sequence: TGTGCCAGCAGTGACGACAGGGGTCGCGAGCAGTACTTC. Translating gives CASSDDRGREQYF. The chain links TRBV6-1 to TRBJ2-7; the match to TRBD1 covers 8 bases. The length of the CDR3 is 13 residues. Germline V gene data show CDR1 as MNHNS and CDR2 as SASEGT. Trimming at V came to 3 bases and at J to 6 bases, leaving 4 bases not matched to a gene.